One and the same sample provided the 25 T cell receptor beta chains below, sequenced in a study of blood T cell repertoires in COVID-19. Generated by immunoSEQ multiplex PCR, the TCRdb table keeps only in-frame clones and is missing some. The repertoire holds roughly 160,000 clones, with roughly 81% as singletons. Sample: peripheral blood. These receptor sequences come from a man aged 40-49 years with acute or convalescent COVID-19.

The rearrangement links TRBV3-1 (or the pseudogene TRBV3-2) to TRBJ1-2; TRBD1 might be the D (5 bases). This CDR3 is 15 amino acids long. Germline loops: CDR1 LGHDT, CDR2 YNNKEL (reference sequence). Trimming took 3 bases from V and 2 from J, leaving 13 bases between them. CDR3 loop: CASSHSVGANYGYTF. CDR3 coding DNA: TGTGCCAGCAGCCACTCGGTTGGGGCCAACTATGGCTACACCTTC.

The chain uses TRBV9 and TRBJ2-3; weak D call: TRBD2 (6 bases). The germline gives CDR1 SGDLS, CDR2 YYNGEE. The germline V and J ends were trimmed by 3 bases and 8 bases, with 19 bases remaining between them. The CDR3 extends over 15 amino acids. The CDR3 region has the DNA TGTGCCAGCAGCGCCCTCCCCGACGAGCGGGCTACGCAGTATTTT. Its translation is CASSALPDERATQYF.

The chain combines TRBV2 with TRBJ1-2; 7 bases are shared with TRBD1. CDR1 is SNHLY and CDR2 is FYNNEI in the germline V gene. V trimming: 1 base; J trimming: 4 bases; junction bases outside the gene matches: 6. CDR3 size: 15 residues. The CDR3, as DNA: TGTGCCAGCAGTGAAGAGGGGGCTCGGTTCTATGGCTACACCTTC. Translated, it gives CASSEEGARFYGYTF.

The V and J genes are TRBV19 and TRBJ2-7; D is perhaps TRBD2 (6 bases). In germline, CDR1 is LNHDA, CDR2 SQIVND (reference sequence). Trimming took off 5 bases at V and 7 bases at J, with 21 bases between the two ends. This CDR3 region has 15 residues. The CDR3 reads CASSSSGTGILEQYF. CDR3 in DNA: TGTGCCAGTAGTTCCTCCGGGACTGGGATCCTTGAGCAGTACTTC.

This chain joins TRBV5-4 and TRBJ2-3; TRBD2 agrees at 14 bases. This CDR3 is 16 amino acids long. Germline V gives CDR1 SGHNT, CDR2 YYREEE (reference sequence). V was pared by 2 bases and J by 5 bases, with 4 bases of the junction left unmatched. CDR3 DNA sequence: TGTGCCAGCAGCTTTGGGACTAGCGGGGGTGGAGATACGCAGTATTTT. Translating it yields CASSFGTSGGGDTQYF.

A single count supports this clone. The rearrangement uses TRBV7-8 and TRBJ2-2; 8 positions match TRBD1. The germline CDR1 and CDR2 sequences are SGHVS and FQNEAQ. The CDR3 totals 15 residues. The junction had 5 bases not matched to a gene; V was cut back by 4 bases and J by 4 bases. This chain's CDR3 is CASSSGQAATGELFF. DNA of the CDR3: TGTGCCAGCAGCTCGGGACAGGCGGCCACCGGGGAGCTGTTTTTT.

The chain has TRBV30 and TRBJ1-3; 8 bases align to TRBD1. This CDR3 region has 14 residues. The germline CDR1 and CDR2 sequences are GTSNPN and SVGIG (reference sequence). Trimming removed 2 bases from V and 4 bases from J; junction bases left unmatched: 4. CDR3 sequence: CAWSWTGTGNTIYF. The CDR3 DNA reads as TGTGCCTGGAGTTGGACAGGGACAGGAAACACCATATATTTT.

This clone was counted between two and nine times. This sequence joins TRBV5-6 and TRBJ2-5, with D perhaps matching TRBD2 (6 bases). V shed 1 base and J shed 7 bases, with 14 bases lying between them. The V gene's germline CDR1 is SGHDT and CDR2 YYEEEE. The CDR3 totals 14 residues. The CDR3 bases are TGTGCCAGCAGCTTGCGGGGGACCCAGGGGACCCAGTACTTC. As protein: CASSLRGTQGTQYF.

This clone came up once. The V and J genes are TRBV6-5 and TRBJ1-5, with 7 positions matching TRBD1. The CDR3 has 13 amino acids. V shed 5 bases, J shed 6 bases, and the junction held 4 bases outside the gene matches. From germline, CDR1 is MNHEY and CDR2 SVGAGI. As DNA, the CDR3 is TGTGCCAGCAGTCGGACAGGAGGTCAGCCCCAGCATTTT. Protein product: CASSRTGGQPQHF.

The table lists this clone with a few counts. The chain is built from TRBV5-6 and TRBJ1-1; D gene uncertain. This CDR3 has 9 residues. Germline CDR1 reads SGHDT; CDR2 reads YYEEEE. Trimming took 2 bases from V and 11 from J, leaving 4 bases between them. The CDR3 DNA reads as TGTGCCAGCAGCTTCTTGGCTTTCTTT. Amino acid sequence: CASSFLAFF.

DNA of the CDR3: TGCGCCAGCAGCTTGGTCGGGGGTCGGGATACGCAGTATTTT. Protein product: CASSLVGGRDTQYF. This chain connects TRBV5-1 to TRBJ2-3, with a possible D match to TRBD2 (6 bases). The CDR3 totals 14 residues. Germline CDR1 reads SGHRS; CDR2 reads YFSETQ. The V end lost 0 bases, the J end lost 6 bases, and 11 bases lay between the germline ends.

The V call is TRBV28, the J call TRBJ1-5, with D hard to call. The CDR3 sequence is 14 residues long. Germline CDR1 MDHEN, CDR2 SYDVKM. The V gene lost 2 bases and the J gene lost 3 bases, with 8 bases spanning the gap. Written as DNA, the CDR3 is TGTGCCAGCAGTTTAGCAGCGCACAATCAGCCCCAGCATTTT. Translation: CASSLAAHNQPQHF.

V usage is TRBV7-2 and J usage is TRBJ1-4, with D uncertain. Germline V gene data show CDR1 as SGHTA and CDR2 as FQGNSA. CDR3 length equals 15 residues. V lost 1 base, J lost 2 bases, and 8 bases lay in between. The CDR3 sequence is CASSLGQVTNEKLFF. In nucleotides, the CDR3 is TGTGCCAGCAGCTTAGGCCAGGTTACTAATGAAAAACTGTTTTTT.

CDR3 amino acids: CASGLLAGNTDTQYF. The CDR3 DNA sequence: TGTGCTAGTGGCCTCCTAGCGGGGAACACAGATACGCAGTATTTT. V is TRBV12-5 and J is TRBJ2-3, with 9 positions matching TRBD2. The germline V gene encodes CDR1 LGHNT and CDR2 FRNRAP. The ends lost 6 bases at V and 2 bases at J; junction bases unmatched: 6. This CDR3 comprises 15 residues.

The chain couples TRBV5-6 to TRBJ2-2; 12 bases agree with TRBD2. CDR3 size: 17 residues. The V gene's germline CDR1 is SGHDT and CDR2 YYEEEE. V shed 4 bases, J shed 3 bases, and the junction held 7 bases outside the gene matches. The DNA for the CDR3 is TGTGCCAGCAGCAATCGACTAGCGGGGGTATACACCGGGGAGCTGTTTTTT. This codes for CASSNRLAGVYTGELFF.

This sequence joins TRBV12-3 or TRBV12-4 and TRBJ1-1; D gene unclear. The V and J ends lost 2 bases and 8 bases respectively, with 6 bases between them. The CDR3 has 11 residues. The CDR3 region is CASSLKREAFF. The DNA of the CDR3 is TGTGCCAGCAGTTTAAAGCGGGAAGCTTTCTTT.

The chain employs TRBV7-2 and TRBJ1-5; D gene unclear. The V and J ends lost 4 bases and 4 bases respectively, with 11 bases between them. CDR1 is SGHTA and CDR2 is FQGNSA in the germline V gene. The length of the CDR3 is 14 residues. CDR3 residues: CASSSAAGNQPQHF. CDR3 nucleotides: TGTGCCAGCAGCTCCGCCGCAGGTAATCAGCCCCAGCATTTT.

The gene calls are TRBV28 and TRBJ2-7; 8 bases fit TRBD1. The germline gives CDR1 MDHEN, CDR2 SYDVKM. With V trimmed by 2 bases and J by 4 bases, 13 bases remained unmatched. The CDR3 length is 17 residues. For the CDR3, the DNA is TGTGCCAGCAGTTTAAACAAGAAACAGGGGGAAAAGTACGAGCAGTACTTC. Its translation is CASSLNKKQGEKYEQYF.

The chain couples TRBV7-2 to TRBJ2-2; TRBD1 agrees at 7 bases. Germline CDR1 SGHTA, CDR2 FQGNSA. Trimming at V came to 3 bases and at J to 4 bases, leaving 8 bases not matched to a gene. The CDR3 is made up of 16 amino acids. CDR3: CASSFRQGLGTGELFF. In nucleotides, the CDR3 is TGTGCCAGCAGCTTCAGACAGGGATTGGGCACCGGGGAGCTGTTTTTT.

The chain has TRBV7-2 and TRBJ1-2, with D possibly being TRBD1 (5 bases). The CDR3 has 17 amino acids. The V gene lost 3 bases and the J gene lost 8 bases, with 25 bases spanning the gap. Germline-derived CDR1 and CDR2 are SGHTA and FQGNSA. The CDR3 spells CASSLFPIDGGGTGYTF. CDR3 in DNA: TGTGCCAGCAGCTTGTTCCCAATAGACGGCGGGGGTACCGGCTACACCTTC.

This rearrangement joins TRBV27 to TRBJ2-3, with 12 nucleotides matching TRBD2. V lost 3 bases, J lost 0 bases, and 1 base stayed unmatched. CDR1 and CDR2 from the germline V gene are MNHEY and SMNVEV (reference sequence). The CDR3 extends over 16 amino acids. The CDR3 DNA reads TGTGCCAGCAGTTTGCTAGCGGGGGGGAGCACAGATACGCAGTATTTT. Translation gives CASSLLAGGSTDTQYF.

The chain combines TRBV19 with TRBJ1-2; D call uncertain. CDR1 is LNHDA, CDR2 SQIVND, per germline (reference sequence). There are 14 residues in the CDR3. The V gene lost 4 bases and the J gene lost 0 bases, with 9 bases spanning the gap. CDR3 nucleotides: TGTGCCAGTAGTACCTCCGGTACTAACTATGGCTACACCTTC. This sequence encodes CASSTSGTNYGYTF. The full variable domain, rest sourced from reference TRBV19 and TRBJ1-2, is DGGITQSPKYLFRKEGQNVTLSCEQNLNHDAMYWYRQDPGQGLRLIYYSQIVNDFQKGDIAEGYSVSREKKESFPLTVTSAQKNPTAFYLCASSTSGTNYGYTFGSGTRLTVV.

This chain links TRBV2 with TRBJ1-1; the D gene is possibly TRBD1 (5 bases). Per germline, CDR1 SNHLY and CDR2 FYNNEI. V lost 6 bases to trimming and J lost 3 bases, with 11 bases between them. This CDR3 has 13 amino acids. Here the CDR3 reads CASSPPGYTEAFF. The CDR3 nucleotides are TGTGCCAGCAGCCCACCAGGGTACACTGAAGCTTTCTTT.

V usage is TRBV2 and J usage is TRBJ2-1, with D maybe TRBD2 (5 bases). Per the germline V gene, CDR1 is SNHLY and CDR2 is FYNNEI. Trimming removed 8 bases from V and 5 bases from J, with 19 bases in between. The CDR3 sequence is 15 residues long. The CDR3 loop is CASATSESSDNEQFF. CDR3 DNA sequence: TGTGCCAGCGCCACAAGCGAAAGTAGCGACAATGAGCAGTTCTTC. Looking up the rest from reference TRBV2 and TRBJ2-1 gives the full variable domain: EPEVTQTPSHQVTQMGQEVILRCVPISNHLYFYWYRQILGQKVEFLVSFYNNEISEKSEIFDDQFSVERPDGSNFTLKIRSTKLEDSAMYFCASATSESSDNEQFFGPGTRLTVL.

The chain is built from TRBV7-2 and TRBJ1-1; no clear D gene. Trimming cost V 1 base and J 1 base, with 7 bases left between them. Germline values: CDR1 SGHTA, CDR2 FQGNSA. This CDR3 contains 14 residues. The CDR3 here is CASSLGGRNTEAFF. CDR3 DNA: TGTGCCAGCAGCTTAGGCGGCAGGAACACTGAAGCTTTCTTT. The whole variable domain, filled in from reference TRBV7-2 and TRBJ1-1, reads GAGVSQSPSNKVTEKGKDVELRCDPISGHTALYWYRQSLGQGLEFLIYFQGNSAPDKSGLPSDRFSAERTGGSVSTLTIQRTQQEDSAVYLCASSLGGRNTEAFFGQGTRLTVV.